Each of the 12 T cell receptor beta chains below was sequenced from the same sample in a study of OX40 agonist ivuxolimab in advanced cancers. Sequencing used immunoSEQ multiplex PCR; TCRdb keeps in-frame clones, though not all of them. This sample has over 70,000 clones; around nine tenths occur once, and the top ten carry 1.5% to 2%. The sequencing here drew on CD4+ or CD8+ T cells sorted from blood, taken in a trial of the OX40 agonist ivuxolimab. These receptors all stem from an adult with an advanced solid tumor such as melanoma, head and neck, liver or kidney cancer.

DNA of the CDR3: TGTGCCAGCAGCCCTGGATACGAAGTAGGTACGCAGTATTTT. Translated, it gives CASSPGYEVGTQYF. The chain combines TRBV28 with TRBJ2-3; D is unclear. The germline V gene has CDR1 MDHEN and CDR2 SYDVKM. V shed 6 bases and J shed 8 bases, with 18 bases lying between them. CDR3 length: 14 amino acids. The full variable domain, rest sourced from reference TRBV28 and TRBJ2-3, is DVKVTQSSRYLVKRTGEKVFLECVQDMDHENMFWYRQDPGLGLRLIYFSYDVKMKEKGDIPEGYSVSREKKERFSLILESASTNQTSMYLCASSPGYEVGTQYFGPGTRLTVL.

V usage is TRBV10-3 and J usage is TRBJ2-1; 7 positions match TRBD1. Looked up from germline, CDR1 is ENHRY and CDR2 is SYGVKD. CDR3 length equals 16 residues. V was clipped by 2 bases and J by 2 bases; unmatched bases: 6. The CDR3, as DNA: TGTGCCATCAGTGAGGTTAGTGGGACAGCCTACAATGAGCAGTTCTTC. The encoded protein is CAISEVSGTAYNEQFF.

The chain links TRBV13 to TRBJ2-7; a weak D match, TRBD1 (6 bases). The CDR3 sequence is 15 residues long. With 4 bases removed from V and 0 bases from J, the gap between germline ends came to 13 bases. Per the germline V gene, CDR1 is PRHDT and CDR2 is FYEKMQ (reference sequence). For the CDR3, the DNA is TGTGCCAGCAGCTCCAGGGGCTTCAGCTCCTACGAGCAGTACTTC. Translation gives CASSSRGFSSYEQYF.

The genes are TRBV9 and TRBJ2-5; possible D gene TRBD2, 6 bases. The V end was cut by 3 bases, the J end by 7 bases, with 16 bases between. The CDR3 sequence is 14 residues long. Germline CDR1 SGDLS, CDR2 YYNGEE. CDR3 sequence (DNA): TGTGCCAGCAGCGGAAGGGGTAGCGGCGCGACCCAGTACTTC. It codes for CASSGRGSGATQYF.

The J gene is TRBJ1-6, the V gene TRBV2; D remains ambiguous. Germline loops: CDR1 SNHLY, CDR2 FYNNEI. V lost 2 bases to trimming and J lost 0 bases, with 8 bases between them. The CDR3 extends over 16 amino acids. Written as DNA, the CDR3 is TGTGCCAGCAGTGAATTCGATAGCTCCTATAATTCACCCCTCCACTTT. Protein product: CASSEFDSSYNSPLHF.

This chain connects TRBV15 to TRBJ2-6; D is undetermined. Deletions cut 1 base from V and 0 bases from J, with 4 bases between. The CDR3 consists of 15 residues. Germline values: CDR1 LNHNV, CDR2 YYDKDF (reference sequence). The CDR3 bases are TGTGCCACCAGCAGAGGCTCCTCTGGGGCCAACGTCCTGACTTTC. It encodes CATSRGSSGANVLTF.

CDR3 loop: CASSLGGQTYQETQYF. The DNA of the CDR3 is TGTGCCAGCAGCTTGGGAGGCCAGACGTACCAAGAGACCCAGTACTTC. V usage is TRBV11-2 and J usage is TRBJ2-5; D perhaps matches TRBD2 (6 bases). CDR1 is SGHAT, CDR2 FQNNGV, per germline. The CDR3 extends over 16 amino acids. V dropped 3 bases and J dropped 0 bases, with 14 bases sitting between them.

The chain links TRBV18 to TRBJ1-2; 10 nucleotides agree with TRBD1. V lost 3 bases and J lost 0; bases outside the gene matches: 13. The CDR3 sequence is 19 residues long. CDR1 is KGHSH and CDR2 is LQKENI in the germline V gene. In DNA form, the CDR3 reads TGTGCCAGCTCACCCTCGACAGGGGGCGCATCTGGAGCTAACTATGGCTACACCTTC. It specifies CASSPSTGGASGANYGYTF.

The table lists this clone with a count of one. This chain links TRBV6-5 with TRBJ2-7; no firm D call. Germline-derived CDR1 and CDR2 are MNHEY and SVGAGI. There are 13 residues in the CDR3. Between the trimmed V and J ends, which lost 0 bases and 7 bases, there was a span of 10 bases. CDR3 nucleotide sequence: TGTGCCAGCAGTTACTCTAGGAGACGGGAGCAGTACTTC. The encoded protein is CASSYSRRREQYF.

The chain joins TRBV7-2 to TRBJ2-7, with 7 bases identical to TRBD2. This CDR3 region has 15 residues. Losses at the gene ends were 0 bases for V and 0 bases for J; bases not matched to a gene: 2. Germline V lookup: CDR1 SGHTA, CDR2 FQGNSA. The CDR3 protein is CASSLALAVSYEQYF. The CDR3 DNA reads as TGTGCCAGCAGCTTAGCCCTAGCGGTCTCCTACGAGCAGTACTTC. The full variable domain, in which reference TRBV7-2 and TRBJ2-7 provide the parts outside the CDR3, is GAGVSQSPSNKVTEKGKDVELRCDPISGHTALYWYRQSLGQGLEFLIYFQGNSAPDKSGLPSDRFSAERTGGSVSTLTIQRTQQEDSAVYLCASSLALAVSYEQYFGPGTRLTVT.

The rearrangement uses TRBV19 and TRBJ1-5, with D perhaps matching TRBD1 (5 bases). Germline-derived CDR1 and CDR2 are LNHDA and SQIVND (reference sequence). The CDR3 is 13 amino acids. The V and J ends lost 11 bases and 11 bases respectively, with 22 bases between them. CDR3 nucleotide sequence: TGTGCCGAGTCCGGGACCCTGTTTTGGGCCCAGCATTTT. Protein sequence: CAESGTLFWAQHF.

The chain combines TRBV10-3 with TRBJ2-7; no clear D. Germline-derived CDR1 and CDR2 are ENHRY and SYGVKD. There are 16 residues in the CDR3. V lost 3 bases and J lost 1, with 16 bases in between. The chain's CDR3 is CAISDDKAIRSYEQYF. The DNA for the CDR3 is TGTGCCATCAGTGACGATAAGGCTATTCGATCCTACGAGCAGTACTTC.